This T cell receptor (beta chain) was profiled in a study of neoadjuvant nivolumab and ipilimumab in lung cancer. A remark on this clone: No antigen is known for it.

Germline CDR1 and CDR2: MGHDK and SYGVNS. The CDR3 covers 15 residues. Trimming pared 2 bases from V and 0 bases from J, leaving 8 bases between. TCRdb keeps only in-frame clones here, not all; method: immunoSEQ multiplex PCR. The table lists about 18,000 clones, about 87% of them singletons, with over 2% in the top ten. Study-wide findings and caveats: Only two of four nivolumab-treated tumors gained richness and clonality by surgery. TCR richness and clonality were higher in tumors than adjacent uninvolved lung.

J is TRBJ1-5 and V is TRBV25-1; D is unclear. The receptor's source is an adult with non-small cell lung cancer. The input for sequencing was peripheral blood, taken before neoadjuvant nivolumab, alone or with ipilimumab. CDR3 coding DNA: TGTGCCAGCAGTGAAAACATCTATAGCAATCAGCCCCAGCATTTT. Its translation: CASSENIYSNQPQHF.